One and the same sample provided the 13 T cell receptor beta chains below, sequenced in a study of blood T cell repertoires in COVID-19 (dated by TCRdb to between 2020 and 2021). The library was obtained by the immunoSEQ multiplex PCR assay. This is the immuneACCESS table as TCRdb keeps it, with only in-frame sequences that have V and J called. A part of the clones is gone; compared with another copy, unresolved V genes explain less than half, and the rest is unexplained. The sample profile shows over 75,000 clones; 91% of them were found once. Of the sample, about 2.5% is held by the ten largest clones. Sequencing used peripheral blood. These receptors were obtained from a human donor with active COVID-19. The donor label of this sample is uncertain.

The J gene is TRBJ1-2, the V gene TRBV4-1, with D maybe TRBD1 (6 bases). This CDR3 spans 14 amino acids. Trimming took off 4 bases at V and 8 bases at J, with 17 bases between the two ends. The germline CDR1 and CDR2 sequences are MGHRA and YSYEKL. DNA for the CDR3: TGCGCCAGCAGCCCACAGGGAGCTGAATGGGGCTACACCTTC. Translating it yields CASSPQGAEWGYTF.

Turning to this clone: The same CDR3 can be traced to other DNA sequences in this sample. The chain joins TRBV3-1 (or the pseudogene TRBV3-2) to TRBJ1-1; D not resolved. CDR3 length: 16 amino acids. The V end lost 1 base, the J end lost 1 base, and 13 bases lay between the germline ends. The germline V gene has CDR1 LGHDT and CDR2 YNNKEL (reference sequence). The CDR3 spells CASSQAEGVSNTEAFF. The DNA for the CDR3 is TGTGCCAGCAGCCAAGCTGAGGGTGTGTCGAACACTGAAGCTTTCTTT.

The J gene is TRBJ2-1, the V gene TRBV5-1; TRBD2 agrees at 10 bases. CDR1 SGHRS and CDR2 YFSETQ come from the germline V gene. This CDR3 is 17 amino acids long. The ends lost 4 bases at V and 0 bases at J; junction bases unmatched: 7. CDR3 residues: CASSLSSGGVSYNEQFF. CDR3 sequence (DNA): TGCGCCAGCAGCCTATCAAGCGGGGGGGTCTCCTACAATGAGCAGTTCTTC.

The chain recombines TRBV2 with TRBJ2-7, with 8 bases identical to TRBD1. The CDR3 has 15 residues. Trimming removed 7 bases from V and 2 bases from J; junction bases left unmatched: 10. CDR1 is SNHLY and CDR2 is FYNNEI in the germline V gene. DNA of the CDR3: TGTGCCAGCAATAGTCGGACAGGGCCCGCCTACGAGCAGTACTTC. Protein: CASNSRTGPAYEQYF.

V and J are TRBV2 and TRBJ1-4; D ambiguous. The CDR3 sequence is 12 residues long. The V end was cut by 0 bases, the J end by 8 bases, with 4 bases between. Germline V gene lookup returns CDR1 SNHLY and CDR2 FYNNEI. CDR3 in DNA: TGTGCCAGCAGTGAAGCGAGGGAAAAACTGTTTTTT. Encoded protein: CASSEAREKLFF.

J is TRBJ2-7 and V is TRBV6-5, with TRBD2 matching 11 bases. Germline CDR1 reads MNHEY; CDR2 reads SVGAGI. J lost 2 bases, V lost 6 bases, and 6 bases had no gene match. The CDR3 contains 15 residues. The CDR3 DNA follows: TGTGCCAGCAGGGACCCGACTAGCGGGGCCTACGAGCAGTACTTC. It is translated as CASRDPTSGAYEQYF.

The CDR3 bases are TGTGCCAGTAGTACCAGACTAGCGGGGGCCCTAGCCAAAAACATTCAGTACTTC. Amino acids: CASSTRLAGALAKNIQYF. The J gene is TRBJ2-4, the V gene TRBV19; 12 positions match TRBD2. The CDR3 runs to 18 residues. The J segment lost 0 bases and the V segment lost 4 bases, leaving 7 bases of the junction unmatched. Germline CDR1 and CDR2: LNHDA and SQIVND (reference sequence). The whole variable domain, filled in from reference TRBV19 and TRBJ2-4, reads DGGITQSPKYLFRKEGQNVTLSCEQNLNHDAMYWYRQDPGQGLRLIYYSQIVNDFQKGDIAEGYSVSREKKESFPLTVTSAQKNPTAFYLCASSTRLAGALAKNIQYFGAGTRLSVL.

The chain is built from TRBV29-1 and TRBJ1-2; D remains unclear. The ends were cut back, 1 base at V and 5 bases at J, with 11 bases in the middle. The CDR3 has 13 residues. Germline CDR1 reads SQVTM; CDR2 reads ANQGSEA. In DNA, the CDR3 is TGCAGCGTTGAAGGGGGAGATCATTATGGCTACACCTTC. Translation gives CSVEGGDHYGYTF.

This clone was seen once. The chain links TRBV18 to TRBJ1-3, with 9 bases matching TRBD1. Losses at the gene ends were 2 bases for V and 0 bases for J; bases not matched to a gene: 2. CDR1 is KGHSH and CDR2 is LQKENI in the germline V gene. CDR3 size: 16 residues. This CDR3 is CASSPDRGYSGNTIYF. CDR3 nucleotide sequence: TGTGCCAGCTCACCAGACAGGGGGTACTCTGGAAACACCATATATTTT.

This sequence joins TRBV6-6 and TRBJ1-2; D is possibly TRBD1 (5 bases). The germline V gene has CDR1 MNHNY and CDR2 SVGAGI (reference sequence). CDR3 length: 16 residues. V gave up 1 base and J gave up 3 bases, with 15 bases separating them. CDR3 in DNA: TGTGCCAGCAGTTACTGGCAGGGTAGGACGGACTATGGCTACACCTTC. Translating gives CASSYWQGRTDYGYTF.

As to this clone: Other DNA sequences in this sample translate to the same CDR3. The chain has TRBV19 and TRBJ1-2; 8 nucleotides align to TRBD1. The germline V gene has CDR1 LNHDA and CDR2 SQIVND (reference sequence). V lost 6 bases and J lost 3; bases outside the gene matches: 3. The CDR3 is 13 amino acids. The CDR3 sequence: CASSPGGYYGYTF. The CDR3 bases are TGTGCCAGTAGCCCAGGGGGCTACTATGGCTACACCTTC.

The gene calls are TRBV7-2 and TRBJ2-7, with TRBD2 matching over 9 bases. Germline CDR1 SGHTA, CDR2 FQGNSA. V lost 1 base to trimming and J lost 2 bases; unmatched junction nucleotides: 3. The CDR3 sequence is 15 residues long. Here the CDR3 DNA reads TGTGCCAGCAGCTTAGTATCTAGCGGGACCTACGAGCAGTACTTC. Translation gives CASSLVSSGTYEQYF.

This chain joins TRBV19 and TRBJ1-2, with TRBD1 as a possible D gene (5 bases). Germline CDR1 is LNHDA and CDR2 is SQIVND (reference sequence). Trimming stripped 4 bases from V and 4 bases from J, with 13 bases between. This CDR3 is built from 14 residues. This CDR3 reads CASSTQDTFYGYTF. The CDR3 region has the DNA TGTGCCAGTAGTACACAGGACACCTTCTATGGCTACACCTTC.